Sequencing of this T cell receptor beta chain was carried out in a study of T-cell memory formation after mild COVID-19. Germline V lookup: CDR1 SGHAT, CDR2 FQNNGV. V lost 5 bases to trimming and J lost 4 bases; unmatched junction nucleotides: 5. The CDR3 is 14 residues long. TCRdb re-derived calls from the 5' RACE reads in MiXCR, one entry per CDR3 protein. The top ten clones hold around 21% of a sample with roughly 250,000 distinct CDR3 sequences, approximately 15% of them seen once. The rearrangement uses TRBV11-2 and TRBJ2-3; TRBD2 agrees at 8 bases. The sample consisted of PBMCs or a T cell subset sorted from them (not recorded which). This TCR was sampled from a man younger than 35 who had mild COVID-19 (a few samples of this study predate the infection). Cell type and time point are not known. The CDR3 sequence: CASSIGTRSDTQYF. In nucleotides, the CDR3 is TGTGCCAGCAGCATCGGGACTAGATCAGATACGCAGTATTTT. The full variable domain, in which reference TRBV11-2 and TRBJ2-3 provide the parts outside the CDR3, is EAGVAQSPRYKIIEKRQSVAFWCNPISGHATLYWYQQILGQGPKLLIQFQNNGVVDDSQLPKDRFSAERLKGVDSTLKIQPAKLEDSAVYLCASSIGTRSDTQYFGPGTRLTVL.